This T cell receptor beta chain was profiled in a study of T cells in Graves' hyperthyroidism and ophthalmopathy. Study conclusions and caveats: Ophthalmopathy was distinguished from stable hyperthyroidism by 13 V-J signatures.

As concerns this clonotype: What it recognizes is unknown.

RNA transcripts provided the source from which TCR beta CDR3 regions were amplified. An initial round of RT-PCR targeting the TCR CDR3 relied on the HTBI primer set. TCRdb reprocessed the multiplex PCR reads via MiXCR and lists one record per CDR3 protein. Of 400,000 to 500,000 distinct CDR3 sequences in the sample, about 15% are singletons; the top ten hold less than 20%. This TCR derives from a woman in her late teens or twenties with Graves' hyperthyroidism. Source material: blood.

The CDR3 coding sequence is TGTGCCAGCAGCCAAGATGGGATAGGAGGGGGCGATCAGTACTTC. This translates into CASSQDGIGGGDQYF. The chain combines TRBV4-2 with TRBJ2-7; a weak D match, TRBD1 (7 bases). The CDR3 is 15 amino acids. The germline V gene encodes CDR1 LGHNA and CDR2 YNFKEQ. V lost 0 bases, J lost 10 bases, and 19 bases lay in between.